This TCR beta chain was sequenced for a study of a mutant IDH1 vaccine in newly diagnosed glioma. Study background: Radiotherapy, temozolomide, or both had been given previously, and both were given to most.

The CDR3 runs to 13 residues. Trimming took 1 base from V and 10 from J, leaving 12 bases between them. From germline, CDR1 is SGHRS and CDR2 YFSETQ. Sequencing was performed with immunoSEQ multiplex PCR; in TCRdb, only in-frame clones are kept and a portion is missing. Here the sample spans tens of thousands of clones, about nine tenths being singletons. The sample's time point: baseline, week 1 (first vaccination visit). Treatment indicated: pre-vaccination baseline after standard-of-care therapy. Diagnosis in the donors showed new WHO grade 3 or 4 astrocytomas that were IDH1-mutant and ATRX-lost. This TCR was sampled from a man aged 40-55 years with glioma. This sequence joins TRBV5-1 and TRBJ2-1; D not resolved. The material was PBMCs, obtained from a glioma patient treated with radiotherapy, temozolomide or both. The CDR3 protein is CASSLWAIAEQFF. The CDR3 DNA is TGCGCCAGCAGCTTGTGGGCTATTGCGGAGCAGTTCTTC.